The clone carrying this TCR beta chain has a single count. Germline CDR1 and CDR2: GTSNPN and SVGIG (reference sequence). The CDR3 has 12 amino acids. The V and J ends lost 5 bases and 11 bases, in that order; junction bases with no gene match: 9. The data were obtained in a study of blood T cell repertoires in COVID-19. The wider study: COVID-19 samples from acute and convalescent phases originated in the United States, Italy and Spain. The cDNA or gDNA used as material had been derived from T cells, B-cell-depleted T cells, or PBMCs.

Per the original data handling: Nucleated cell number was recorded as an estimate derived from reference gene primer amplification. TCRdb's copy holds only in-frame clones and misses some; the assay was immunoSEQ multiplex PCR. The DNA gave D and trimming, while V, J and clone size come from that table. The sample holds approximately 300,000 clones; about 89% are singletons and the top ten take more than 0.75%. This chain connects TRBV30 to TRBJ1-1; TRBD1 agrees at 9 bases. The TCR was taken from a man aged 30 to 39 with acute or convalescent COVID-19. Material for sequencing was peripheral blood. CDR3 DNA: TGTGCCTGGGACGACAGGGGGAGCTTGGCTTTCTTT. It codes for CAWDDRGSLAFF.